These 9 T cell receptor beta chains were sequenced from one sample in a study of blood T cell repertoires in COVID-19. Assay used: immunoSEQ multiplex PCR; TCRdb lists only in-frame clones, some missing. The sample contains 340,000 or so clones, 80% to 90% of which appear only once. The specimen sequenced was PBMCs or T cells enriched from blood (not recorded which). The receptors shown here come from a woman aged 40 to 49 with acute COVID-19.

This clone was counted only a few times. This CDR3 is CASSQGQGRHGYTF. The CDR3, as DNA: TGTGCCAGCAGCCAAGGACAGGGAAGACATGGCTACACCTTC. The rearrangement uses TRBV7-2 and TRBJ1-2, with 8 bases lining up with TRBD1. Germline CDR1 is SGHTA and CDR2 is FQGNSA. The junction had 8 bases not matched to a gene; V was cut back by 5 bases and J by 6 bases. The CDR3 contains 14 residues.

The table lists this clone with a count of one. This chain uses TRBV28 with TRBJ1-6; tentative D call: TRBD1 (6 bases). The V and J ends lost 7 bases and 9 bases respectively, with 13 bases between them. CDR3 length: 13 amino acids. The germline V gene has CDR1 MDHEN and CDR2 SYDVKM. CDR3 nucleotide sequence: TGTGCCAGCAAAGCAGGGGTGGGTTCACCCCTCCACTTT. The encoded protein is CASKAGVGSPLHF.

This sequence joins TRBV19 and TRBJ1-5, with 8 bases matching TRBD1. Germline V gene sequence: CDR1 LNHDA, CDR2 SQIVND (reference sequence). The ends lost 2 bases at V and 7 bases at J; junction bases unmatched: 10. The CDR3 is made up of 16 amino acids. CDR3 nucleotide sequence: TGTGCCAGTAGTATACGGGGGGACAGGAGGGGCCAGCCCCAGCATTTT. As protein: CASSIRGDRRGQPQHF.

This rearrangement joins TRBV6-5 to TRBJ1-1; 9 bases agree with TRBD1. V was pared by 6 bases and J by 2 bases, with 4 bases of the junction left unmatched. The CDR3 sequence is 14 residues long. The germline V gene encodes CDR1 MNHEY and CDR2 SVGAGI. CDR3 DNA sequence: TGTGCCAGCAGGAGGGGACAGGGAAACACTGAAGCTTTCTTT. Its protein is CASRRGQGNTEAFF.

V and J are TRBV9 and TRBJ2-6; possible D gene TRBD1, 6 bases. V lost 2 bases, J lost 0 bases, and 12 bases lay in between. Germline V gene sequence: CDR1 SGDLS, CDR2 YYNGEE. The CDR3 is made up of 17 amino acids. CDR3 sequence reads: CASSVSTGGSGANVLTF. The CDR3 DNA reads as TGTGCCAGCAGCGTGTCGACAGGCGGCTCTGGGGCCAACGTCCTGACTTTC. Supplemented by reference TRBV9 and TRBJ2-6, the full variable domain reads DSGVTQTPKHLITATGQRVTLRCSPRSGDLSVYWYQQSLDQGLQFLIQYYNGEERAKGNILERFSAQQFPDLHSELNLSSLELGDSALYFCASSVSTGGSGANVLTFGAGSRLTVL.

The J gene is TRBJ1-1, the V gene TRBV2, with a possible D match to TRBD1 (6 bases). Looked up from germline, CDR1 is SNHLY and CDR2 is FYNNEI. Trimming took off 6 bases at V and 0 bases at J, with 14 bases between the two ends. This CDR3 comprises 15 residues. The CDR3 loop reads CASSRDKSMNTEAFF. The CDR3 coding sequence is TGTGCCAGCAGCAGGGACAAAAGCATGAACACTGAAGCTTTCTTT.

This clone appeared once. The V and J genes are TRBV20-1 and TRBJ2-7; D not resolved. The CDR3 runs to 11 residues. The V gene's germline CDR1 is DFQATT and CDR2 SNEGSKA (reference sequence). Trimming pared 6 bases from V and 7 bases from J, leaving 13 bases between. The CDR3 nucleotides read TGCAGTGCCCCCCGGTTGGTGGAGCAGTACTTC. Its protein is CSAPRLVEQYF.

The chain links TRBV2 to TRBJ1-6; maybe TRBD1 (6 bases). This CDR3 is built from 13 residues. With 9 bases removed from V and 4 bases from J, the gap between germline ends came to 10 bases. The germline CDR1 and CDR2 sequences are SNHLY and FYNNEI. The CDR3 nucleotides are TGTGCCAGTGGACAGTCTTATAATTCACCCCTCCACTTT. It yields the protein CASGQSYNSPLHF. The full variable domain, its missing parts supplied by reference TRBV2 and TRBJ1-6, is EPEVTQTPSHQVTQMGQEVILRCVPISNHLYFYWYRQILGQKVEFLVSFYNNEISEKSEIFDDQFSVERPDGSNFTLKIRSTKLEDSAMYFCASGQSYNSPLHFGNGTRLTVT.

The CDR3 reads CAISESSGDYEQYF. CDR3 coding DNA: TGTGCCATCAGTGAGTCGTCAGGGGACTACGAGCAGTACTTC. The chain has TRBV10-3 and TRBJ2-7; D may be TRBD1 (6 bases). V lost 0 bases and J 3 bases, leaving 9 bases between the germline ends. Germline CDR1 and CDR2: ENHRY and SYGVKD. The CDR3 has 14 amino acids.